Listed below are T cell receptor beta chains from one sample, sequenced in a study of cytomegalovirus exposure and HLA in healthy donors. Using immunoSEQ multiplex PCR, the repertoire was profiled, and TCRdb retains in-frame clones only, with some absent. The sample gives 150,000 to 200,000 clones, around 80% of which show up once; roughly an eighth is in the top ten. The sample comprised PBMCs. The source is a woman aged 40 to 50 in good health and CMV-seronegative. The CDR3 runs from the conserved cysteine through the conserved F or W. D genes are given only for firm matches. Size is stated for part of the rows, as once, few or many counts, or as a class when the clone is expanded.

abundance	d_gene	v_gene	j_gene	CDR3nt	CDR3aa
.	.	TRBV21-1	TRBJ2-7	TGTGCCAGCAGCAAAGTACAGCGGGAGGGCCTCGAGCAGTACTTC	CASSKVQREGLEQYF
.	TRBD2	TRBV6-7	TRBJ2-3	TGTGCCAGCAGTTTGCCTTCGGTGGCTAGCGGGGATAGCACAGATACGCAGTATTTT	CASSLPSVASGDSTDTQYF
.	.	TRBV2	TRBJ1-5	TGTGCCAGCAGCGAATACAAACCGAGGAGCAATCAGCCCCAGCATTTT	CASSEYKPRSNQPQHF
.	TRBD2	TRBV28	TRBJ2-3	TGTGCCAGCAGATGGACTAGCGGCACAGATACGCAGTATTTT	CASRWTSGTDTQYF
.	.	TRBV11-2	TRBJ1-5	TGTGCCAGCAGCCCGAGGGCGGGGGCGAGCAATCAGCCCCAGCATTTT	CASSPRAGASNQPQHF
.	.	TRBV9	TRBJ2-2	TGTGCCAGCAGCGTAGGCGGCCCCGGCGGGGAGCTGTTTTTT	CASSVGGPGGELFF
few	.	TRBV14	TRBJ2-2	TGTGCCAGCAGCCAAGGAGTCGCGCTGTTGGAGGGAGTCGGCACCGGGGAGCTGTTTTTT	CASSQGVALLEGVGTGELFF
.	.	TRBV6-5	TRBJ1-1	TGTGCCAGCAGTTACCGGGAGGGGCGGTGGAACACTGAAGCTTTCTTT	CASSYREGRWNTEAFF
few	TRBD1	TRBV10-3	TRBJ1-2	TGTGCCATCAGTGAGGGTCAGGGGGCATATGGCTACACCTTC	CAISEGQGAYGYTF
few	.	TRBV19	TRBJ1-5	TGTGCCAGTAGTATAGTGGGAGATCAGCCCCAGCATTTT	CASSIVGDQPQHF
.	.	TRBV29-1	TRBJ1-2	TGCAGCGTTGAAGGATCGGTCAGGGCTCACGGCTACACCTTC	CSVEGSVRAHGYTF
.	TRBD1	TRBV9	TRBJ1-1	TGTGCCAGCAGCGTGGGACAGGGGAACACTGAAGCTTTCTTT	CASSVGQGNTEAFF
.	TRBD2	TRBV7-3	TRBJ2-5	TGTGCCAGCAGCCCCCGTGGGGGGGAGGAGACCCAGTACTTC	CASSPRGGEETQYF
.	TRBD1	TRBV4-1	TRBJ1-2	TGCGCCAGCAGCCTGGGACAGACTAACTATGGCTACACCTTC	CASSLGQTNYGYTF
.	TRBD1	TRBV4-1	TRBJ2-2	TGCGCCAGCAGCCACTTAATTGCCGGGACAGGGGACACCGGGGAGCTGTTTTTT	CASSHLIAGTGDTGELFF
once	.	TRBV4-1	TRBJ2-7	TGCGCCAGCAGCCAAGTTAGGGAGAGGTCCTACGAGCAGTACTTC	CASSQVRERSYEQYF
.	.	TRBV5-5	TRBJ2-5	TGTGCCAGCAGCTTTCACATAAAAGAGACCCAGTACTTC	CASSFHIKETQYF
.	.	TRBV4-1	TRBJ1-2	TGCGCCAGCAGCCATCCCCCCCCAATTAACTATGGCTACACCTTC	CASSHPPPINYGYTF
.	TRBD2	TRBV7-3	TRBJ2-7	TGTGCCAGCAGCCCCACGGGGACTAGCCTCGAGCAGTACTTC	CASSPTGTSLEQYF
.	TRBD1	TRBV30	TRBJ1-2	TGTGCCTGGCCCGGGACAGGGAAGGATGGCTACACCTTC	CAWPGTGKDGYTF
.	.	TRBV25-1	TRBJ2-7	TGTGCCAGCAGTGAATCGAGACAGGTGTGGTACGAGCAGTACTTC	CASSESRQVWYEQYF
.	.	TRBV21-1	TRBJ2-3	TGTGCCAGCCGGTTTGGAGATACGCAGTATTTT	CASRFGDTQYF
.	TRBD1	TRBV7-7	TRBJ2-5	TGTGCCAGCAGCCCAGGGGGCCGAGAGACCCAGTACTTC	CASSPGGRETQYF